This T cell receptor (beta chain) was obtained from a study of T cell changes during pregnancy in multiple sclerosis. Assay: immunoSEQ multiplex PCR; the TCRdb copy retains only in-frame clones and omits some. The sample records about 41,000 clones, roughly 91% being singletons. This receptor was identified in a female donor with multiple sclerosis, enrolled in a pregnancy study. The sequenced sample was CD8+ T cells from peripheral blood mononuclear cells, obtained in the first trimester of pregnancy.

CDR3 DNA: TGTGCCTGGAATCTAGGACAGGTGGTCGGGAACACCGGGGAGCTGTTTTTT. Its translation: CAWNLGQVVGNTGELFF. V usage is TRBV30 and J usage is TRBJ2-2; 7 bases line up with TRBD1. This CDR3 has 17 amino acids. CDR1 is GTSNPN and CDR2 is SVGIG in the germline V gene (reference sequence). V dropped 4 bases and J dropped 1; count of bases not matched to a gene: 12.